These 19 T cell receptor beta chains came from one sample sequenced in a study of cytotoxic CD8 clonotypes in ibrutinib-treated CLL. Method: immunoSEQ multiplex PCR; TCRdb's copy keeps in-frame clones and lacks some. The sample consists of around 25,000 clones, about 75% of them appearing once. This sample comprised PBMCs, obtained after 24 months of ibrutinib treatment. The source of these receptors is a human donor with chronic lymphocytic leukemia.

The chain links TRBV29-1 to TRBJ2-1; 8 nucleotides align to TRBD1. The CDR3 is made up of 15 amino acids. V lost 6 bases, J lost 7 bases, and 14 bases stayed unmatched. The V gene's germline CDR1 is SQVTM and CDR2 ANQGSEA. CDR3 sequence reads: CSVNPPGQELNEQFF. CDR3 DNA sequence: TGCAGCGTCAACCCCCCGGGACAGGAACTTAATGAGCAGTTCTTC.

The V and J genes are TRBV15 and TRBJ2-5; D is uncertain. Germline V gene sequence: CDR1 LNHNV, CDR2 YYDKDF (reference sequence). V lost 4 bases and J 1 base, leaving 13 bases between the germline ends. This CDR3 contains 15 residues. The CDR3 nucleotides are TGTGCCACCAGCACCCTGGAACGGACCCAAGAGACCCAGTACTTC. Protein sequence: CATSTLERTQETQYF.

CDR3 region: CATSRDGERRDTQYF. The CDR3 region has the DNA TGTGCCACCAGCAGAGACGGGGAAAGGAGGGATACGCAGTATTTT. This sequence joins TRBV15 and TRBJ2-3, with TRBD2 as a possible D gene (5 bases). Germline V gene lookup returns CDR1 LNHNV and CDR2 YYDKDF (reference sequence). CDR3 length: 15 residues. V was pared by 0 bases and J by 6 bases, with 13 bases between.

J is TRBJ1-5 and V is TRBV2; perhaps TRBD1 as D (5 bases). Germline V gene sequence: CDR1 SNHLY, CDR2 FYNNEI. The V end lost 6 bases, the J end lost 0 bases, and 21 bases lay between the germline ends. The CDR3 covers 18 residues. In nucleotides, the CDR3 is TGTGCCAGCAGCGGCCGGGACCAGCTCGAAGATAGCAATCAGCCCCAGCATTTT. It encodes CASSGRDQLEDSNQPQHF.

The chain joins TRBV2 to TRBJ2-7; TRBD1 is a possible D gene (5 bases). Trimming removed 2 bases at V and 4 bases at J, with 24 bases between. Germline V gives CDR1 SNHLY, CDR2 FYNNEI. This CDR3 has 18 residues. CDR3 sequence: CASSESIRVTGLIYEQYF. Written as DNA, the CDR3 is TGTGCCAGCAGTGAATCAATTCGGGTTACAGGCCTTATATACGAGCAGTACTTC.

The gene calls are TRBV2 and TRBJ1-1; D remains unclear. V lost 4 bases to trimming and J lost 3 bases, with 12 bases between them. CDR1 and CDR2 from the germline V gene are SNHLY and FYNNEI. This CDR3 has 14 amino acids. CDR3 loop: CASSVGGHDTEAFF. Here the CDR3 DNA reads TGTGCCAGCAGTGTTGGAGGGCATGACACTGAAGCTTTCTTT.

This rearrangement joins TRBV6-5 to TRBJ2-3; TRBD2 matches at 8 bases. Per the germline V gene, CDR1 is MNHEY and CDR2 is SVGAGI. Unmatched junction bases numbered 5, after V lost 6 bases and J lost 3 bases. There are 14 residues in the CDR3. As DNA, the CDR3 is TGTGCCAGCAGCCTCGGGAGGGGAACAGATACGCAGTATTTT. Protein sequence: CASSLGRGTDTQYF.

This clone was observed once. The chain joins TRBV4-1 to TRBJ1-2, with a weak D call TRBD1 (6 bases). The CDR3 covers 16 residues. CDR1 and CDR2 from the germline V gene are MGHRA and YSYEKL. The V end was cut by 1 base, the J end by 4 bases, with 16 bases between. The CDR3 nucleotides read TGCGCCAGCAGCCAAGTAACCGCCGACAGGAGCTATGGCTACACCTTC. It yields the protein CASSQVTADRSYGYTF.

The chain carries TRBV10-1 and TRBJ2-7; TRBD1 aligns across 10 bases. The CDR3 extends over 16 amino acids. The junction had 7 bases not matched to a gene; V was cut back by 4 bases and J by 1 base. The germline gives CDR1 WNHNN, CDR2 SYGVQD (reference sequence). This CDR3 is CASSGTGGPQSYEQYF. CDR3 nucleotides: TGCGCCAGCAGTGGGACAGGGGGACCGCAGTCCTACGAGCAGTACTTC.

The chain has TRBV6-5 and TRBJ2-4; D gene unclear. The V gene lost 10 bases and the J gene lost 8 bases, with 12 bases spanning the gap. The germline gives CDR1 MNHEY, CDR2 SVGAGI. The CDR3 is 11 residues long. Here the CDR3 reads CATTKLDIQYF. The CDR3 DNA is TGTGCCACCACCAAGTTAGACATTCAGTACTTC.

The table lists this clone with a few counts. V and J are TRBV6-5 and TRBJ1-3; TRBD1 is a possible D gene (5 bases). Trimming took 5 bases from V and 1 from J, leaving 6 bases between them. CDR3 length: 13 residues. Germline assignment: CDR1 MNHEY and CDR2 SVGAGI. The CDR3 bases are TGTGCCAGCAGTCGACAGTCTGGAAACACCATATATTTT. This translates into CASSRQSGNTIYF.

This clone has only a few counts. The V gene is TRBV27, the J gene TRBJ1-1; tentatively, D is TRBD1 (5 bases). The CDR3 contains 12 residues. In germline, CDR1 is MNHEY, CDR2 SMNVEV (reference sequence). The V end lost 10 bases, the J end lost 4 bases, and 13 bases lay between the germline ends. The CDR3 DNA sequence: TGTGCCACTAAAGGGGCTAGCACTGAAGCTTTCTTT. Translated, it gives CATKGASTEAFF.

About this clone: Other DNA sequences of this sample code for an identical CDR3. The CDR3 DNA follows: TGTGCCAGCAGCACCGCGGGGTACGAGCAGTACTTC. Translating it yields CASSTAGYEQYF. The chain recombines TRBV5-4 with TRBJ2-7; D perhaps matches TRBD2 (6 bases). V dropped 4 bases and J dropped 4 bases, with 9 bases sitting between them. Germline V gene data show CDR1 as SGHNT and CDR2 as YYREEE (reference sequence). The CDR3 is 12 amino acids.

V and J are TRBV27 and TRBJ2-5; the D gene could be TRBD1 or TRBD2 (5 bases each). The V end was cut by 4 bases, the J end by 4 bases, with 16 bases between. This CDR3 has 15 residues. CDR1 is MNHEY and CDR2 is SMNVEV in the germline V gene (reference sequence). The CDR3 DNA sequence: TGTGCCAGCAGTTCTATACTGGTTGGGGGAGAGACCCAGTACTTC. It is translated as CASSSILVGGETQYF.

This chain joins TRBV11-2 and TRBJ2-3, with D unclear. This CDR3 comprises 12 residues. Germline CDR1 and CDR2: SGHAT and FQNNGV. V dropped 4 bases and J dropped 5 bases, with 7 bases sitting between them. Here the CDR3 DNA reads TGTGCCAGCAGCTGGACCCGAGATACGCAGTATTTT. This encodes CASSWTRDTQYF.

This sequence joins TRBV11-1 and TRBJ2-5, with TRBD2 identical over 10 bases. The length of the CDR3 is 14 residues. Germline V CDR1 and CDR2: SGHAT, FQDESV (reference sequence). V dropped 6 bases and J dropped 4; count of bases not matched to a gene: 5. In nucleotides, the CDR3 is TGTGCCAGCAGGGTATCTAGCGGGGGAGAGACCCAGTACTTC. As protein: CASRVSSGGETQYF.

This chain's CDR3 is CASSPTPTARGSGYTF. In DNA, the CDR3 is TGTGCCAGCAGCCCCACCCCAACTGCCAGGGGGTCTGGCTACACCTTC. The chain has TRBV5-6 and TRBJ1-2; 7 bases line up with TRBD1. CDR1 and CDR2 (germline): SGHDT, YYEEEE. With V trimmed by 4 bases and J by 7 bases, 16 bases remained unmatched. This CDR3 has 16 residues.

This chain connects TRBV4-1 to TRBJ2-2; D perhaps matches TRBD2 (6 bases). The CDR3 loop spans 14 amino acids. CDR1 and CDR2 from the germline V gene are MGHRA and YSYEKL. The V and J ends lost 8 bases and 6 bases respectively, with 16 bases between them. CDR3 loop: CASGSPREAGELFF. In nucleotides, the CDR3 is TGCGCCAGCGGATCCCCCAGGGAGGCCGGGGAGCTGTTTTTT.

The V and J genes are TRBV7-6 and TRBJ2-1, with TRBD2 matching over 16 bases. Trimming at V came to 4 bases and at J to 6 bases, leaving 12 bases not matched to a gene. Germline CDR1 is SGHVS and CDR2 is FNYEAQ. The CDR3 consists of 19 residues. CDR3 in DNA: TGTGCCAGCAGCTCCCTGGGACTAGCGGGGGGGCAAATGGGCAATGAGCAGTTCTTC. It codes for CASSSLGLAGGQMGNEQFF.